This passage covers 26 T cell receptor beta chains from one sample sequenced in a study of control samples from healthy donors and cancer patients. Assay: immunoSEQ multiplex PCR; the TCRdb copy retains only in-frame clones and omits some. This table has some 120,000 clones, 85% to 95% appearing once. Sample: blood. The receptors shown here come from a man in his late teens or twenties in good health.

V is TRBV30 and J is TRBJ1-5; D is ambiguous. V shed 3 bases and J shed 1 base, with 7 bases lying between them. Germline-derived CDR1 and CDR2 are GTSNPN and SVGIG (reference sequence). This CDR3 is built from 13 residues. This CDR3 reads CAWSQASNQPQHF. The CDR3, as DNA: TGTGCCTGGAGCCAGGCGAGCAATCAGCCCCAGCATTTT.

This chain uses TRBV19 with TRBJ2-7; D assignment may be TRBD1 or TRBD2 (6 bases each). V lost 3 bases to trimming and J lost 1 base, with 13 bases between them. The CDR3 is 15 residues long. Germline CDR1 reads LNHDA; CDR2 reads SQIVND (reference sequence). This CDR3 reads CASSIVGGESYEQYF. Here the CDR3 DNA reads TGTGCCAGTAGTATCGTCGGGGGCGAATCCTACGAGCAGTACTTC.

V usage is TRBV9 and J usage is TRBJ2-1; possible D gene TRBD2, 6 bases. Deletions cut 4 bases from V and 0 bases from J, with 17 bases between. Per the germline V gene, CDR1 is SGDLS and CDR2 is YYNGEE. The CDR3 covers 17 residues. CDR3 in DNA: TGTGCCAGCAGCTTTTCGGGACTCAGAAGCTCCTACAATGAGCAGTTCTTC. It codes for CASSFSGLRSSYNEQFF.

This chain links TRBV30 with TRBJ2-3; D unresolved. V was cut by 4 bases and J by 5 bases, with 13 bases left in between. The CDR3 length is 13 residues. CDR1 is GTSNPN and CDR2 is SVGIG in the germline V gene (reference sequence). CDR3: CAWTVLGKDTQYF. The CDR3 bases are TGTGCCTGGACAGTTCTAGGAAAAGATACGCAGTATTTT.

V gene TRBV24-1 combines with J gene TRBJ2-5; tentatively, D is TRBD1 (5 bases). The CDR3 loop spans 15 amino acids. V was trimmed by 3 bases and J by 5 bases, leaving 15 bases between them. Germline CDR1 is KGHDR and CDR2 is SFDVKD. This CDR3 is CATSDNRGAGETQYF. CDR3 in DNA: TGTGCCACCAGTGATAATCGAGGCGCAGGGGAGACCCAGTACTTC.

The rearrangement joins TRBV3-1 (or the pseudogene TRBV3-2) to TRBJ2-5; TRBD2 agrees at 13 bases. The CDR3 sequence is 18 residues long. With V trimmed by 0 bases and J by 5 bases, 9 bases remained unmatched. Germline V gene data show CDR1 as LGHDT and CDR2 as YNNKEL (reference sequence). This chain's CDR3 is CASSQDHVGLAGLETQYF. The CDR3 DNA follows: TGTGCCAGCAGCCAAGATCATGTGGGACTAGCGGGGTTGGAGACCCAGTACTTC.

The chain couples TRBV5-1 to TRBJ2-1, with TRBD2 matching over 7 bases. The CDR3 is made up of 15 amino acids. The J segment lost 2 bases and the V segment lost 4 bases, leaving 6 bases of the junction unmatched. CDR1 SGHRS and CDR2 YFSETQ come from the germline V gene. The CDR3 nucleotides are TGCGCCAGCAGCCTCCTAGCGGTAACCTACAATGAGCAGTTCTTC. Translation gives CASSLLAVTYNEQFF.

The CDR3 DNA follows: TGTGCCAGCAGTGATTTCGGAGGGCGGAACACCATATATTTT. Its protein is CASSDFGGRNTIYF. The chain combines TRBV25-1 with TRBJ1-3; D gene uncertain. The CDR3 is made up of 14 amino acids. Trimming pared 3 bases from V and 7 bases from J, leaving 13 bases between. In germline, CDR1 is MGHDK, CDR2 SYGVNS.

As concerns this clone: Germline is not matched at one junction end, which may reflect a read error. The rearrangement joins TRBV10-1 to TRBJ1-2, with TRBD1 matching over 9 bases. Germline CDR1 WNHNN, CDR2 SYGVQD (reference sequence). The length of the CDR3 is 13 residues. The DNA for the CDR3 is TGCGCCAGCAGTGAAGGCGGGACAGGGAATCGAACGTTC. Residues: CASSEGGTGNRTF.

The V gene is TRBV5-5, the J gene TRBJ1-2, with 9 bases lining up with TRBD1. This CDR3 comprises 14 residues. The germline V gene encodes CDR1 SGHKS and CDR2 YYEKEE (reference sequence). Trimming removed 2 bases from V and 4 bases from J; junction bases left unmatched: 3. The CDR3 sequence is CASSFRQGGYGYTF. Written as DNA, the CDR3 is TGTGCCAGCAGCTTTCGACAGGGGGGCTATGGCTACACCTTC. Full variable domain (rest looked up from reference TRBV5-5 and TRBJ1-2): DAGVTQSPTHLIKTRGQQVTLRCSPISGHKSVSWYQQVLGQGPQFIFQYYEKEERGRGNFPDRFSARQFPNYSSELNVNALLLGDSALYLCASSFRQGGYGYTFGSGTRLTVV.

This chain connects TRBV7-9 to TRBJ2-2, with D unclear. Between the trimmed V and J ends, which lost 2 bases and 0 bases, there was a span of 19 bases. The CDR3 runs 19 residues. CDR1 SEHNR and CDR2 FQNEAQ come from the germline V gene (reference sequence). CDR3 amino acids: CASSLTDFGHRTNTGELFF. DNA for the CDR3: TGTGCCAGCAGCTTAACCGATTTTGGCCATCGAACGAACACCGGGGAGCTGTTTTTT.

This clone has a single count. The chain has TRBV18 and TRBJ1-6; D gene uncertain. Per germline, CDR1 KGHSH and CDR2 LQKENI. There are 15 residues in the CDR3. V dropped 3 bases and J dropped 9 bases, with 15 bases sitting between them. The CDR3 nucleotides read TGTGCCAGCTCACCCGGCACCCACGATATTTCACCCCTCCACTTT. Residues: CASSPGTHDISPLHF.

This chain uses TRBV2 with TRBJ1-1, with D possibly TRBD1 on 6 matching bases. This CDR3 is built from 19 residues. From germline, CDR1 is SNHLY and CDR2 FYNNEI. V was clipped by 4 bases and J by 3 bases, with 27 bases between them. The CDR3 loop reads CASSVTLGRGVGRDTEAFF. In DNA, the CDR3 is TGTGCCAGCAGTGTTACCCTAGGCAGGGGAGTCGGTAGGGACACTGAAGCTTTCTTT.

The rearrangement links TRBV5-1 to TRBJ1-2; 10 bases are a match to TRBD1. This CDR3 region has 14 residues. With V trimmed by 0 bases and J by 6 bases, 2 bases remained unmatched. Germline loops: CDR1 SGHRS, CDR2 YFSETQ. The CDR3 spells CASSLAGTGDGYTF. Written as DNA, the CDR3 is TGCGCCAGCAGCTTGGCCGGGACAGGGGATGGCTACACCTTC.

The gene calls are TRBV20-1 and TRBJ1-2; D possibly corresponds to TRBD1 (5 bases). Germline lookup yields CDR1 DFQATT and CDR2 SNEGSKA (reference sequence). This CDR3 has 11 residues. CDR3 nucleotides: TGCAGGCCGGGACGAAACTATGGCTACACCTTC. Residues: CRPGRNYGYTF.

The V gene is TRBV7-9, the J gene TRBJ2-3; TRBD2 matches at 10 bases. The CDR3 runs to 17 residues. V was clipped by 0 bases and J by 4 bases; unmatched bases: 7. Germline loops: CDR1 SEHNR, CDR2 FQNEAQ (reference sequence). CDR3 sequence reads: CASSLARSGGRPDTQYF. The CDR3 DNA follows: TGTGCCAGCAGCTTAGCGCGTAGCGGGGGGAGACCAGATACGCAGTATTTT.

This clone was counted between two and nine times. V and J are TRBV7-8 and TRBJ1-5, with a weak D call TRBD1 (6 bases). The CDR3 is 15 amino acids. Looked up from germline, CDR1 is SGHVS and CDR2 is FQNEAQ. V lost 3 bases to trimming and J lost 5 bases, with 14 bases between them. CDR3 sequence (DNA): TGTGCCAGCAGCTTTGACGCCGGGGGCGATCAGCCCCAGCATTTT. It encodes CASSFDAGGDQPQHF.

In the case of this clone: A read error may explain this, as a much larger clone is one base away. Distinct nucleotide sequences in the sample also encode this CDR3. The J gene is TRBJ2-2, the V gene TRBV30; 8 bases match TRBD1. Germline values: CDR1 GTSNPN, CDR2 SVGIG (reference sequence). The CDR3 has 19 residues. V lost 3 bases and J lost 1; bases outside the gene matches: 16. CDR3 region: CAWSVLFQDREGNTGELFF. The CDR3 DNA sequence: TGTGCCTGGAGCGTGCTCTTCCAGGACAGGGAAGGGAACACCGGGGAGCTGTTTTTT.

In DNA, the CDR3 is TGTGCCAGTAGTGTCGGGACTAGCGGGCACAATGAGCAGTTCTTC. It translates to CASSVGTSGHNEQFF. This chain links TRBV19 with TRBJ2-1, with TRBD2 matching over 12 bases. The germline gives CDR1 LNHDA, CDR2 SQIVND (reference sequence). This CDR3 has 15 amino acids. Trimming at V came to 5 bases and at J to 5 bases, leaving 4 bases not matched to a gene.

This clone has just one count. This chain links TRBV14 with TRBJ2-7; D not certain. There are 12 residues in the CDR3. CDR1 is SGHDN, CDR2 FVKESK, per germline. The ends were cut back, 3 bases at V and 4 bases at J, with 7 bases in the middle. CDR3 DNA sequence: TGTGCCAGCAGCCAGGGGTTTTACGAGCAGTACTTC. Its translation: CASSQGFYEQYF.

The chain joins TRBV5-4 to TRBJ1-1; no firm D call. V lost 4 bases to trimming and J lost 1 base, with 11 bases between them. CDR3 length: 14 residues. CDR1 is SGHNT and CDR2 is YYREEE in the germline V gene (reference sequence). Here the CDR3 DNA reads TGTGCCAGCAGCGTAGACCTAGCGAACACTGAAGCTTTCTTT. As protein: CASSVDLANTEAFF.

There are a few counts of this clone. The chain has TRBV30 and TRBJ2-7; D call uncertain. Germline V gene data show CDR1 as GTSNPN and CDR2 as SVGIG (reference sequence). V was clipped by 0 bases and J by 5 bases, with 5 bases between them. The CDR3 is 11 residues long. The CDR3 is CAWSVWDEQYF. The CDR3, as DNA: TGTGCCTGGAGTGTCTGGGACGAGCAGTACTTC.

J is TRBJ1-4 and V is TRBV12-3 or TRBV12-4, with D unresolved. The CDR3 contains 11 residues. Trimming took off 1 base at V and 6 bases at J, with 0 bases between the two ends. The CDR3 DNA is TGTGCCAGCAGTTTAGATGAAAAACTGTTTTTT. This gives the protein CASSLDEKLFF.

The chain employs TRBV5-1 and TRBJ2-7; TRBD1 might be the D (6 bases). The CDR3 sequence is 14 residues long. CDR1 is SGHRS and CDR2 is YFSETQ in the germline V gene. V lost 5 bases, J lost 0 bases, and 12 bases lay in between. For the CDR3, the DNA is TGCGCCAGCAGGCGACAGGCTAGCTCCTACGAGCAGTACTTC. As protein: CASRRQASSYEQYF.

The rearrangement links TRBV7-9 to TRBJ2-5; possible D gene TRBD1, 6 bases. Germline loops: CDR1 SEHNR, CDR2 FQNEAQ (reference sequence). The CDR3 contains 15 residues. Between the trimmed V and J ends, which lost 5 bases and 3 bases, there was a span of 16 bases. CDR3 sequence: CASSPVGQGKETQYF. The CDR3 DNA reads as TGTGCCAGCAGCCCCGTGGGGCAGGGGAAAGAGACCCAGTACTTC. The variable domain in full, with the rest retrieved from reference TRBV7-9 and TRBJ2-5, is DTGVSQNPRHKITKRGQNVTFRCDPISEHNRLYWYRQTLGQGPEFLTYFQNEAQLEKSRLLSDRFSAERPKGSFSTLEIQRTEQGDSAMYLCASSPVGQGKETQYFGPGTRLLVL.

The rearrangement uses TRBV10-2 and TRBJ2-4; D call uncertain. CDR1 is WSHSY, CDR2 SAAADI, per germline. V shed 5 bases and J shed 4 bases, with 9 bases lying between them. The CDR3 runs to 13 residues. The CDR3 DNA sequence: TGCGCCAGCAGTTCAAATCAGAAAAACATTCAGTACTTC. This translates into CASSSNQKNIQYF.